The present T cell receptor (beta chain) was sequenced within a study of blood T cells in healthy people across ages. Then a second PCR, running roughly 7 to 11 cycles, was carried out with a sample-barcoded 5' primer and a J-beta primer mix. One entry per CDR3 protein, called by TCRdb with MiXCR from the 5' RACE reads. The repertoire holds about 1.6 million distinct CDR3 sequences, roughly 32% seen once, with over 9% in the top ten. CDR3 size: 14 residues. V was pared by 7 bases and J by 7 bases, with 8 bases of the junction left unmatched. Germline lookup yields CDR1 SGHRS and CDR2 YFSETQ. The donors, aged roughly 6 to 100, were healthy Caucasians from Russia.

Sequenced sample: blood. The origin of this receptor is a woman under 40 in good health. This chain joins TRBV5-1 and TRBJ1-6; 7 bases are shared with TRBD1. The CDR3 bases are TGCGCCAGCTCCATGGGACAGAAAAATTCACCCCTCCACTTT. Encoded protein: CASSMGQKNSPLHF.